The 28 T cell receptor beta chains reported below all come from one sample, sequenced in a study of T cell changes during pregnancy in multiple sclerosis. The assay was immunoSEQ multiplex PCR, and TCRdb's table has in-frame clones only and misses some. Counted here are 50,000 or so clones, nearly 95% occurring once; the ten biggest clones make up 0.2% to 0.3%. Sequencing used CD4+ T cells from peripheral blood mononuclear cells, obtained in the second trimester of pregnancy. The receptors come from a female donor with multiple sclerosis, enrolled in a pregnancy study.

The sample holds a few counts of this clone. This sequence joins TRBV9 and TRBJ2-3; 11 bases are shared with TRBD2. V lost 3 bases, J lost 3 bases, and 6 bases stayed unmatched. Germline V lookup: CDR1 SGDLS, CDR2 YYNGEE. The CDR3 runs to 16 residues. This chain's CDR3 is CASSESSGGRTDTQYF. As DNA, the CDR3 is TGTGCCAGCAGCGAGTCTAGCGGGGGGAGGACAGATACGCAGTATTTT.

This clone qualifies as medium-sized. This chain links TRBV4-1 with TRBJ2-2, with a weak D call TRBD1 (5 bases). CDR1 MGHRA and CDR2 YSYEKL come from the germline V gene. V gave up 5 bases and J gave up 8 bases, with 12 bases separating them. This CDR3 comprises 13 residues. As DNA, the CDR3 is TGCGCCAGCAGCTTTGCAGGGCAAGGGGAGCTGTTTTTT. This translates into CASSFAGQGELFF.

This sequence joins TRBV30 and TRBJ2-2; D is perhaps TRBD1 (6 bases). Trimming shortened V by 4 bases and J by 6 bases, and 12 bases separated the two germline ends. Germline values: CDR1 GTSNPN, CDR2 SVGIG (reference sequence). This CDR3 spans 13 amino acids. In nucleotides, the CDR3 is TGTGCCTGGACCCCCCGACAGGCCGGGGAGCTGTTTTTT. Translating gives CAWTPRQAGELFF.

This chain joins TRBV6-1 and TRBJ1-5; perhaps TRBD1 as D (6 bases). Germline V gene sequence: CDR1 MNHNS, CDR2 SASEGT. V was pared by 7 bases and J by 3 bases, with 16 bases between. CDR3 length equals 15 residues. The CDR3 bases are TGTGCCAGCACCCTAGGGGGGGGATTCAATCAGCCCCAGCATTTT. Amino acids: CASTLGGGFNQPQHF.

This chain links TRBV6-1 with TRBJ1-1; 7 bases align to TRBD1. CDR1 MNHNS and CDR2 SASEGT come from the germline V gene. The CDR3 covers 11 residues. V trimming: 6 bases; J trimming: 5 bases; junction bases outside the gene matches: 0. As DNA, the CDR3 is TGTGCCAGCAGACAGGGGACTGAAGCTTTCTTT. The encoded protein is CASRQGTEAFF.

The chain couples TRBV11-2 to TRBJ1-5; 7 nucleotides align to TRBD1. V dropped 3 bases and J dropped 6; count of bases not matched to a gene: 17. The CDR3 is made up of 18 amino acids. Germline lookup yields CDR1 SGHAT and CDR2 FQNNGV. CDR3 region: CASSFIRQGVDSSQPQHF. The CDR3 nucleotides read TGTGCCAGCAGCTTCATCCGACAGGGTGTCGATTCGAGTCAGCCCCAGCATTTT.

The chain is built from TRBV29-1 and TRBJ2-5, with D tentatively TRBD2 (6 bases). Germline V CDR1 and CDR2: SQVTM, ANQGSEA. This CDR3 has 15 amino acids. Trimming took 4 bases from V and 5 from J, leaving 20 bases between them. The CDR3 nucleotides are TGCAGCGTTGGGGTCAGGAGGGATCCCCGGGAGACCCAGTACTTC. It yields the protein CSVGVRRDPRETQYF.

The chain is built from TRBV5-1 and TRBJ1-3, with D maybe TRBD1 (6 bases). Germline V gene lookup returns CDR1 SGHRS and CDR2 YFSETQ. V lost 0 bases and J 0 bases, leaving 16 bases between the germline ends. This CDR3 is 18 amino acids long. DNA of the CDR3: TGCGCCAGCAGCTTGGAATGGAGGACAGAAAACTCTGGAAACACCATATATTTT. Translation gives CASSLEWRTENSGNTIYF.

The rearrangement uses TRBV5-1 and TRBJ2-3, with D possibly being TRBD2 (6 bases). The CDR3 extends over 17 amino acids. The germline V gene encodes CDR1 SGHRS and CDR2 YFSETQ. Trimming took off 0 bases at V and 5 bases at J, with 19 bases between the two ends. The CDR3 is CASSLETVREAKDTQYF. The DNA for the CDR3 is TGCGCCAGCAGCTTGGAGACGGTAAGGGAGGCAAAAGATACGCAGTATTTT.

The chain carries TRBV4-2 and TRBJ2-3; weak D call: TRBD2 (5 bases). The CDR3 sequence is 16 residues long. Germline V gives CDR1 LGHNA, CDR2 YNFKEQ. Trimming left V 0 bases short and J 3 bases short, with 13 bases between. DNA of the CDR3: TGTGCCAGCAGCCAAGAAGGGAGAGGACTGACAGATACGCAGTATTTT. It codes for CASSQEGRGLTDTQYF.

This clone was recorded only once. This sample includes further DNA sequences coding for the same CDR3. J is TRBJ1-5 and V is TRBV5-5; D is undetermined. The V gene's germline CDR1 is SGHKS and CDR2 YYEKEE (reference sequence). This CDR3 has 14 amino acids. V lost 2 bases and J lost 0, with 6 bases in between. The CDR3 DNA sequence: TGTGCCAGCAGCTTTGGACTTAGCAATCAGCCCCAGCATTTT. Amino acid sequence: CASSFGLSNQPQHF.

CDR3 sequence: CASSEGGKETQYF. Written as DNA, the CDR3 is TGCGCCAGCAGCGAGGGAGGTAAAGAGACCCAGTACTTC. The chain couples TRBV10-1 to TRBJ2-5; TRBD2 might be the D (6 bases). Trimming removed 6 bases from V and 3 bases from J, with 11 bases in between. The CDR3 is 13 residues long. Germline V CDR1 and CDR2: WNHNN, SYGVQD (reference sequence).

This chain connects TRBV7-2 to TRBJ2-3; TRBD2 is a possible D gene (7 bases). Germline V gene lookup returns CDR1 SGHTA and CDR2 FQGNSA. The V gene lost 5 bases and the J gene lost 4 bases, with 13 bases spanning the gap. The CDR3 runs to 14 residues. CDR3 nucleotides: TGTGCCAGCAGCCCAAGGGGGGGCCCAGATACGCAGTATTTT. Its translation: CASSPRGGPDTQYF.

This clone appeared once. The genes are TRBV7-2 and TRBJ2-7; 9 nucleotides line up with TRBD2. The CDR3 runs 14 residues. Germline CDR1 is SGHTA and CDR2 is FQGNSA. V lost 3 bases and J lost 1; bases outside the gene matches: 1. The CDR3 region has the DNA TGTGCCAGCAGCTTGACTAGCGGATCCTACGAGCAGTACTTC. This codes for CASSLTSGSYEQYF.

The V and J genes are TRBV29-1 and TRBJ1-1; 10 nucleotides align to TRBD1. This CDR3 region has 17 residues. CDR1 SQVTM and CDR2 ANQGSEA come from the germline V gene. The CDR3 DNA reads TGCAGTACTACTAGGGGGGACAGGGGCCTGATGTACACTGAAGCTTTCTTT. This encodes CSTTRGDRGLMYTEAFF.

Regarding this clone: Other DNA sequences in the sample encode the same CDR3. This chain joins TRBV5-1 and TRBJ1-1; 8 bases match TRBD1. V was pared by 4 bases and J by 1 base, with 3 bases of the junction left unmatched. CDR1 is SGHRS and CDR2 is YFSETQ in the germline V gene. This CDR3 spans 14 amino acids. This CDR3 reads CASSPGTGNTEAFF. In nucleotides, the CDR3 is TGCGCCAGCAGCCCTGGGACAGGGAACACTGAAGCTTTCTTT.

The CDR3: CASSLNPGGVEKLFF. CDR3 sequence (DNA): TGTGCCAGCAGCTTGAATCCAGGGGGAGTTGAAAAACTGTTTTTT. The chain links TRBV5-5 to TRBJ1-4; TRBD1 aligns across 7 bases. Germline lookup yields CDR1 SGHKS and CDR2 YYEKEE (reference sequence). Trimming cost V 1 base and J 7 bases; bases outside gene matches: 7. The CDR3 spans 15 residues.

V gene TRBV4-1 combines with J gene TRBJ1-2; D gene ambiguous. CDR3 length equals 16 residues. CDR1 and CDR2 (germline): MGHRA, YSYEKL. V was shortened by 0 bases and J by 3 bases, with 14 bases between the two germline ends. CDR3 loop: CASSQEESSGYYGYTF. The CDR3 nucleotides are TGCGCCAGCAGCCAAGAAGAGTCAAGTGGTTACTATGGCTACACCTTC.

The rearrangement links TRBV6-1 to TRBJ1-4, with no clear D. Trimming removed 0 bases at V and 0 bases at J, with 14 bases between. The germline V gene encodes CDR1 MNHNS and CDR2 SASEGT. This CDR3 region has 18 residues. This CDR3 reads CASSEARVPATTNEKLFF. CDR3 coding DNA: TGTGCCAGCAGTGAAGCGCGGGTACCCGCTACAACTAATGAAAAACTGTTTTTT.

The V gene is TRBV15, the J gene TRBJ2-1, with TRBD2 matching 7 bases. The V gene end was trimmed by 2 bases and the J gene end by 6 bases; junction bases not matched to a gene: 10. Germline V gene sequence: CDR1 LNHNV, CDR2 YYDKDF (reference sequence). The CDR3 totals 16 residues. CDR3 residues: CATSRKAAPGGNEQFF. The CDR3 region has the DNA TGTGCCACCAGCAGAAAAGCGGCCCCGGGGGGCAATGAGCAGTTCTTC. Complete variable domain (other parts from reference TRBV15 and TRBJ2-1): DAMVIQNPRYQVTQFGKPVTLSCSQTLNHNVMYWYQQKSSQAPKLLFHYYDKDFNNEADTPDNFQSRRPNTSFCFLDIRSPGLGDTAMYLCATSRKAAPGGNEQFFGPGTRLTVL.

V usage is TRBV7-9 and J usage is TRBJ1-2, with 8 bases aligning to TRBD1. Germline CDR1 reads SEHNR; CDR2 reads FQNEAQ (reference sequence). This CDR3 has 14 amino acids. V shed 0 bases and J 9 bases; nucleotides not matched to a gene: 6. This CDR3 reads CASSLASSGGSYTF. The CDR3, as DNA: TGTGCCAGCAGCTTAGCGTCGTCAGGGGGCAGCTACACCTTC.

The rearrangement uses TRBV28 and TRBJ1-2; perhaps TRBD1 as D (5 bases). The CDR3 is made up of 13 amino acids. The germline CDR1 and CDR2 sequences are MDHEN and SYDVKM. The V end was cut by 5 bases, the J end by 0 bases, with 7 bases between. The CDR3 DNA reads TGTGCCAGCAGTGGACAACCTAACTATGGCTACACCTTC. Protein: CASSGQPNYGYTF.

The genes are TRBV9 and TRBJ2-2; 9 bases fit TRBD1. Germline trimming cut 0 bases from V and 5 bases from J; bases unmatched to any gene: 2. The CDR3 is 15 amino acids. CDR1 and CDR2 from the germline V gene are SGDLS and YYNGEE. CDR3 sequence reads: CASSVEQGATGELFF. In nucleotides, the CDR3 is TGTGCCAGCAGCGTAGAACAGGGGGCAACCGGGGAGCTGTTTTTT.

The CDR3 spells CASSGSDPGVSNQPQHF. DNA for the CDR3: TGTGCCAGCAGCGGAAGCGATCCAGGGGTTAGCAATCAGCCCCAGCATTTT. The rearrangement links TRBV11-2 to TRBJ1-5; a possible D gene is TRBD1 (6 bases). The germline V gene encodes CDR1 SGHAT and CDR2 FQNNGV. V lost 5 bases, J lost 0 bases, and 17 bases lay in between. The CDR3 spans 17 residues. Full variable domain (outside the CDR3, taken from reference TRBV11-2 and TRBJ1-5): EAGVAQSPRYKIIEKRQSVAFWCNPISGHATLYWYQQILGQGPKLLIQFQNNGVVDDSQLPKDRFSAERLKGVDSTLKIQPAKLEDSAVYLCASSGSDPGVSNQPQHFGDGTRLSIL.

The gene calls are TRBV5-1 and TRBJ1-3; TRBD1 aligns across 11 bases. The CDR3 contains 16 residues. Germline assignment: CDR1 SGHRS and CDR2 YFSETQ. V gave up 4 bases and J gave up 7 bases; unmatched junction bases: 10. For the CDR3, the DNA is TGCGCCAGCAGCCCGGCGGGACAGGGGGTCGGTAACACCATATATTTT. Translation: CASSPAGQGVGNTIYF.

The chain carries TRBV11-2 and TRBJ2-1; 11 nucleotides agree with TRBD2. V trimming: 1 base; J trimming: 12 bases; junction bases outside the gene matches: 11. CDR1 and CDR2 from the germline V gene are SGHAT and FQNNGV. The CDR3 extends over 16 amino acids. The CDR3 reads CASSLGVSGGVLTQFF. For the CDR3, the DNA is TGTGCCAGCAGCTTAGGTGTTAGCGGGGGGGTTCTTACGCAGTTCTTC.

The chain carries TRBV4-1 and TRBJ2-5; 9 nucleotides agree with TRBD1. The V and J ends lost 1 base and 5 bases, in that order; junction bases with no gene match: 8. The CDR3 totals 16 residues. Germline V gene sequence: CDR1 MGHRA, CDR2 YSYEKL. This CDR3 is CASSQGAGQGGETQYF. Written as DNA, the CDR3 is TGCGCCAGCAGCCAAGGGGCGGGACAGGGTGGGGAGACCCAGTACTTC.

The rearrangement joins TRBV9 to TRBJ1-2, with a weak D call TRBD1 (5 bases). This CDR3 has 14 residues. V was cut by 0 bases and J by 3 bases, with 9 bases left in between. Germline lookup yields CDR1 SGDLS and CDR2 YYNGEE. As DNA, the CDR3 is TGTGCCAGCAGCGTAGATATGACAGACTATGGCTACACCTTC. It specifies CASSVDMTDYGYTF.